The clone carrying this TCR beta chain came up a few times. For the second PCR, which ran for about 6 to 11 cycles, a sample-barcoded 5' primer and a J-beta primer mix were used. The yield of each sample was at least 3 million CDR3-containing paired-end reads. TCRdb reanalysed the 5' RACE reads using MiXCR and keeps one entry per CDR3 protein. The top ten clones hold approximately 20% of a sample with hundreds of thousands of distinct CDR3 sequences, around a fifth of them seen once. This entry belongs to a study of blood T cells in healthy people across ages. The people who gave samples were healthy Caucasians from Russia, aged roughly 6 to 100. The V segment lost 2 bases and the J segment 0 bases; nucleotides outside the gene matches: 4. The germline CDR1 and CDR2 sequences are SGHRS and YFSETQ. There are 15 residues in the CDR3.

This sequence joins TRBV5-1 and TRBJ2-5, with 7 bases identical to TRBD2. The specimen was blood. This TCR was sampled from a man aged 65 to 85 in good health. CDR3 coding DNA: TGCGCCAGCAGCTTAGGCGGGGGTAACCAAGAGACCCAGTACTTC. It yields the protein CASSLGGGNQETQYF.